These 26 T cell receptor beta chains originate from one sample sequenced in a study of T cells in Graves' hyperthyroidism and ophthalmopathy. The source material, RNA transcripts, was used to amplify TCR beta CDR3 regions. During a first-round RT-PCR of the TCR CDR3, the HTBI primer set was used. TCRdb ran MiXCR on the multiplex PCR reads and lists one entry per CDR3 protein. This table has approximately 740,000 distinct CDR3 sequences, around 13% appearing once. The source material was blood. Source of these receptors: a woman aged 18-35 years with Graves' hyperthyroidism.

The table lists this clonotype with many counts. This sequence joins TRBV2 and TRBJ2-3, with 7 positions matching TRBD2. This CDR3 has 17 amino acids. Germline CDR1 SNHLY, CDR2 FYNNEI. J lost 1 base, V lost 5 bases, and 12 bases had no gene match. The CDR3 DNA is TGTGCCAGCAGTCTACCTACTAGCGTCTATGGCACAGATACGCAGTATTTT. Its protein product is CASSLPTSVYGTDTQYF.

The chain employs TRBV7-2 and TRBJ2-5; weak D call: TRBD1 (5 bases). Germline V CDR1 and CDR2: SGHTA, FQGNSA. This CDR3 has 15 amino acids. With 5 bases removed from V and 2 bases from J, the gap between germline ends came to 15 bases. The CDR3, as DNA: TGTGCCAGCAGCCTGTACAGGATAGGGCAAGAGACCCAGTACTTC. It specifies CASSLYRIGQETQYF. Complete variable domain (other parts from reference TRBV7-2 and TRBJ2-5): GAGVSQSPSNKVTEKGKDVELRCDPISGHTALYWYRQSLGQGLEFLIYFQGNSAPDKSGLPSDRFSAERTGGSVSTLTIQRTQQEDSAVYLCASSLYRIGQETQYFGPGTRLLVL.

This clonotype was counted between two and nine times. J is TRBJ2-1 and V is TRBV20-1, with TRBD2 matching over 8 bases. Germline CDR1 and CDR2: DFQATT and SNEGSKA (reference sequence). This CDR3 contains 15 residues. J gave up 0 bases and V 6 bases, and 7 bases lay outside the gene matches. The DNA for the CDR3 is TGCAGTGCGAGTAGCGGGATAAGCTCCTACAATGAGCAGTTCTTC. Its translation is CSASSGISSYNEQFF.

This clonotype was found a few times. The chain combines TRBV20-1 with TRBJ1-6; D not certain. Germline values: CDR1 DFQATT, CDR2 SNEGSKA (reference sequence). The germline V and J ends were trimmed by 1 base and 7 bases, with 20 bases remaining between them. The CDR3 is 17 amino acids. CDR3 sequence: CSARASISWGENSPLHF. CDR3 DNA sequence: TGCAGTGCTAGAGCTTCGATAAGTTGGGGTGAGAATTCACCCCTCCACTTT.

This clonotype was observed at least ten times. This chain connects TRBV11-2 to TRBJ2-5; 10 bases are a match to TRBD2. This CDR3 has 16 residues. CDR1 is SGHAT, CDR2 FQNNGV, per germline. The trim removed 4 bases at V and 5 bases at J, leaving 10 bases unmatched. In DNA form, the CDR3 reads TGTGCCAGCAGCTCTCGACTAGCGGGCGCGAGGGAGACCCAGTACTTC. Protein: CASSSRLAGARETQYF. Filled out from reference TRBV11-2 and TRBJ2-5, the complete variable domain reads EAGVAQSPRYKIIEKRQSVAFWCNPISGHATLYWYQQILGQGPKLLIQFQNNGVVDDSQLPKDRFSAERLKGVDSTLKIQPAKLEDSAVYLCASSSRLAGARETQYFGPGTRLLVL.

This clonotype was picked up many times. This rearrangement joins TRBV20-1 to TRBJ2-5; D might be TRBD2 (7 bases). V was trimmed by 0 bases and J by 9 bases, leaving 20 bases between them. Germline V lookup: CDR1 DFQATT, CDR2 SNEGSKA (reference sequence). The CDR3 is made up of 15 amino acids. The CDR3 loop is CSARDVNREGEAQYF. The DNA for the CDR3 is TGCAGTGCTAGAGACGTAAACAGGGAGGGCGAGGCCCAGTACTTC.

This clonotype showed up many times. This chain joins TRBV2 and TRBJ2-2; no firm D call. Germline CDR1 SNHLY, CDR2 FYNNEI. V was shortened by 8 bases and J by 5 bases, with 12 bases between the two germline ends. The CDR3 contains 13 residues. CDR3 amino acids: CASRLDGTGELFF. The DNA of the CDR3 is TGTGCCAGCCGCCTGGACGGGACCGGGGAGCTGTTTTTT.

In this sample, this clonotype turned up many times. The chain's CDR3 is CASRPENGPSTDTQYF. The CDR3 bases are TGTGCCAGCAGGCCCGAAAACGGACCTAGCACAGATACGCAGTATTTT. The V and J genes are TRBV12-3 or TRBV12-4 and TRBJ2-3, with D uncertain. Trimming pared 6 bases from V and 0 bases from J, leaving 16 bases between. The CDR3 has 16 residues.

V gene TRBV2 combines with J gene TRBJ1-5; D is undetermined. Deletions cut 8 bases from V and 7 bases from J, with 15 bases between. CDR3 length: 13 residues. CDR1 SNHLY and CDR2 FYNNEI come from the germline V gene. This CDR3 reads CASDSRVGQPQHF. CDR3 coding DNA: TGTGCCAGCGATTCGAGGGTTGGACAGCCCCAGCATTTT.

This clonotype has ten or more counts. The J gene is TRBJ1-2, the V gene TRBV28; possible D gene TRBD1, 5 bases. Germline V CDR1 and CDR2: MDHEN, SYDVKM. V lost 7 bases, J lost 5 bases, and 14 bases lay in between. The CDR3 runs 13 residues. The CDR3 is CASNPGFRYGYTF. CDR3 in DNA: TGTGCCAGCAATCCAGGGTTTCGGTATGGCTACACCTTC.

In this sample, this clonotype turned up many times. This sequence joins TRBV11-2 and TRBJ1-6; D might be TRBD1 (6 bases). Trimming removed 5 bases at V and 7 bases at J, with 9 bases between. The CDR3 totals 13 residues. From germline, CDR1 is SGHAT and CDR2 FQNNGV. CDR3 sequence: CASSRTENSPLHF. CDR3 in DNA: TGTGCCAGCAGCCGGACAGAAAATTCACCCCTCCACTTT.

This clonotype was counted only a few times. The V gene is TRBV19, the J gene TRBJ2-5; the D gene is possibly TRBD1 (6 bases). The germline V gene encodes CDR1 LNHDA and CDR2 SQIVND (reference sequence). The CDR3 has 14 amino acids. V was shortened by 1 base and J by 4 bases, with 10 bases between the two germline ends. CDR3 sequence: CASSIVLGGETQYF. CDR3 bases: TGTGCCAGTAGTATAGTGTTAGGGGGAGAGACCCAGTACTTC.

This clonotype was counted many times. The rearrangement joins TRBV2 to TRBJ2-7, with 7 bases matching TRBD2. Germline V gene sequence: CDR1 SNHLY, CDR2 FYNNEI. This CDR3 comprises 15 residues. V lost 2 bases and J lost 0; bases outside the gene matches: 4. The CDR3 DNA sequence: TGTGCCAGCAGTGAATCGGGAGGCCCCTCCTACGAGCAGTACTTC. Amino acid sequence: CASSESGGPSYEQYF.

Turning to this clonotype: Just one base apart from a much larger clone, this may be a read error. The chain joins TRBV29-1 to TRBJ2-1, with D possibly TRBD2 on 6 matching bases. Germline V CDR1 and CDR2: SQVTM, ANQGSEA. V lost 4 bases, J lost 6 bases, and 16 bases lay in between. CDR3 size: 14 residues. The CDR3 here is CSVVAAGTCNEQFF. The CDR3 nucleotides read TGCAGCGTTGTAGCAGCGGGCACTTGCAATGAGCAGTTCTTC.

This clonotype showed up many times. This sequence joins TRBV5-6 and TRBJ2-7; 9 bases align to TRBD2. This CDR3 has 17 residues. Germline V gives CDR1 SGHDT, CDR2 YYEEEE. V gave up 0 bases and J gave up 4 bases; unmatched junction bases: 11. The CDR3 protein is CASSLEGGGRAFYEQYF. As DNA, the CDR3 is TGTGCCAGCAGCTTGGAAGGCGGCGGGAGGGCCTTTTACGAGCAGTACTTC. Full variable domain (remainder filled in from reference TRBV5-6 and TRBJ2-7): DAGVTQSPTHLIKTRGQQVTLRCSPKSGHDTVSWYQQALGQGPQFIFQYYEEEERQRGNFPDRFSGHQFPNYSSELNVNALLLGDSALYLCASSLEGGGRAFYEQYFGPGTRLTVT.

This clonotype was observed many times. This chain's CDR3 is CASSLAIPSVGGRNTEAFF. Here the CDR3 DNA reads TGTGCCAGCAGTTTAGCCATACCGTCGGTGGGAGGCCGGAACACTGAAGCTTTCTTT. The V call is TRBV12-3 or TRBV12-4, the J call TRBJ1-1; no definite D call. CDR3 length equals 19 residues. Trimming stripped 0 bases from V and 1 base from J, with 21 bases between.

The chain couples TRBV15 to TRBJ2-1, with TRBD2 matching 9 bases. The CDR3 is 15 residues long. The junction had 5 bases not matched to a gene; V was cut back by 1 base and J by 7 bases. Germline-derived CDR1 and CDR2 are LNHNV and YYDKDF (reference sequence). The chain's CDR3 is CATSRGSGSGNEQFF. The CDR3 region has the DNA TGTGCCACCAGCAGAGGTAGCGGGAGTGGGAATGAGCAGTTCTTC.

This clonotype was detected only a few times. This rearrangement joins TRBV20-1 to TRBJ2-7; D uncertain. V gave up 0 bases and J gave up 0 bases, with 9 bases separating them. Germline loops: CDR1 DFQATT, CDR2 SNEGSKA (reference sequence). The CDR3 length is 14 residues. The CDR3 bases are TGCAGTGCTAGAGACTGGGTCTCCTCCTACGAGCAGTACTTC. Residues: CSARDWVSSYEQYF.

The rearrangement joins TRBV29-1 to TRBJ2-7; D possibly uses TRBD1 or TRBD2 (5 bases each). CDR3 length equals 14 residues. Germline V CDR1 and CDR2: SQVTM, ANQGSEA. The V end was cut by 2 bases, the J end by 0 bases, with 11 bases between. CDR3 sequence reads: CSVEKGRGSYEQYF. CDR3 nucleotide sequence: TGCAGCGTTGAAAAGGGGAGAGGCTCCTACGAGCAGTACTTC.

CDR3 protein: CASSLGGRAGANVLTF. The CDR3 nucleotides are TGTGCCAGCAGCTTAGGCGGGAGGGCTGGGGCCAACGTCCTGACTTTC. The chain recombines TRBV7-2 with TRBJ2-6, with 9 bases lining up with TRBD2. The CDR3 contains 16 residues. CDR1 is SGHTA, CDR2 FQGNSA, per germline. Losses at the gene ends were 1 base for V and 2 bases for J; bases not matched to a gene: 0.

This clonotype was counted ten times or more. The V call is TRBV4-2, the J call TRBJ1-5; unclear D gene. V was trimmed by 0 bases and J by 6 bases, leaving 9 bases between them. The germline CDR1 and CDR2 sequences are LGHNA and YNFKEQ. The CDR3 is 14 amino acids. The CDR3 bases are TGTGCCAGCAGCCAAGATAAGAGTGGTCAGCCCCAGCATTTT. This codes for CASSQDKSGQPQHF.

V gene TRBV6-2 or TRBV6-3 combines with J gene TRBJ2-1, with 10 bases aligning to TRBD2. Trimming removed 0 bases from V and 8 bases from J; junction bases left unmatched: 4. Germline CDR1 MNHEY, CDR2 SVGEGT. This CDR3 comprises 15 residues. CDR3 in DNA: TGTGCCAGCAGTTACTCGGGACTAGCGTTAGATGAGCAGTTCTTC. Translated, it gives CASSYSGLALDEQFF.

This clonotype was detected ten times or more. V is TRBV6-1 and J is TRBJ2-5, with D perhaps assigned TRBD1 or TRBD2 (6 bases each). The germline gives CDR1 MNHNS, CDR2 SASEGT. This CDR3 has 12 residues. Trimming left V 8 bases short and J 5 bases short, with 12 bases between. CDR3 in amino acids: CASDGGAETQYF. The CDR3 coding sequence is TGTGCCAGCGACGGGGGCGCGGAGACCCAGTACTTC.

As regards this clonotype: This could be a read error, since a much larger clone is one nucleotide away. This is likely a read error, given that the CDR3 carries no conserved phenylalanine or tryptophan at its end. The chain uses TRBV30 and TRBJ1-1; D is unclear. V gave up 0 bases and J gave up 4 bases, with 6 bases separating them. The CDR3 has 12 residues. The germline CDR1 and CDR2 sequences are GTSNPN and SVGIG (reference sequence). The CDR3 loop is CAWSVRATEAFL. CDR3 DNA: TGTGCCTGGAGTGTAAGGGCCACTGAAGCTTTCTTG.

This clonotype was seen only a few times. The chain uses TRBV29-1 and TRBJ2-1; 10 nucleotides match TRBD2. Germline values: CDR1 SQVTM, CDR2 ANQGSEA. This CDR3 comprises 18 residues. After removal of 3 bases from V and 8 bases from J, the junction contained 19 bases not matched to a gene. The CDR3 region has the DNA TGCAGCGTTGAGGTATGGTTGTTAGGGCTAGCGGGAGTTGATGAGCAGTTCTTC. It translates to CSVEVWLLGLAGVDEQFF.

This clonotype came up a few times. The chain has TRBV20-1 and TRBJ1-1; tentatively, D is TRBD1 (6 bases). CDR3 length: 15 amino acids. V was trimmed by 5 bases and J by 4 bases, leaving 20 bases between them. Germline V gene lookup returns CDR1 DFQATT and CDR2 SNEGSKA (reference sequence). The CDR3 bases are TGCAGTGCTTTGAGTTGGGGGCGCGGGCTCACTGAAGCTTTCTTT. Translating gives CSALSWGRGLTEAFF.